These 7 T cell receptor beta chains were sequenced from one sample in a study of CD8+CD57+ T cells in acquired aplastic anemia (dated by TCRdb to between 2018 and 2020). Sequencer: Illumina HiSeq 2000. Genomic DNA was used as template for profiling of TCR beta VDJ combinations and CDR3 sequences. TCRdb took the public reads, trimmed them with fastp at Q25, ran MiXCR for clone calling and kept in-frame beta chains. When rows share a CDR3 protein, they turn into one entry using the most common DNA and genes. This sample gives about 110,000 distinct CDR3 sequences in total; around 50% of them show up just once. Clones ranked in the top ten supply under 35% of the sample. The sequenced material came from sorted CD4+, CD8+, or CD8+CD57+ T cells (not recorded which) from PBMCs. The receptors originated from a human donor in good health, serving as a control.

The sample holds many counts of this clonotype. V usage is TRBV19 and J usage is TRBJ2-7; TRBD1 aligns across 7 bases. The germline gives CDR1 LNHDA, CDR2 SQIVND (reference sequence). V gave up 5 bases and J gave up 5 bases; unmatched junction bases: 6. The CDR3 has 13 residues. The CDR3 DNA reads TGTGCCAGTAGTGCATCAGGGGGTCACGAGCAGTACTTC. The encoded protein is CASSASGGHEQYF.

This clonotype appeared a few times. The CDR3 spells CASSSYQGWNEQFF. CDR3 DNA sequence: TGTGCCAGCAGTTCGTATCAGGGGTGGAATGAGCAGTTCTTC. The genes are TRBV27 and TRBJ2-1; D is possibly TRBD1 (6 bases). Germline V CDR1 and CDR2: MNHEY, SMNVEV (reference sequence). The germline V and J ends were trimmed by 4 bases and 7 bases, with 14 bases remaining between them. This CDR3 has 14 amino acids.

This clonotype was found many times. The CDR3 spells CASSPSLRGEKDYGYTF. The CDR3 DNA is TGTGCCAGCAGCCCTTCCCTCAGAGGGGAAAAGGACTATGGCTACACCTTC. The chain links TRBV6-1 to TRBJ1-2; D is possibly TRBD1 (5 bases). CDR1 is MNHNS, CDR2 SASEGT, per germline. Between the trimmed V and J ends, which lost 6 bases and 3 bases, there was a span of 23 bases. This CDR3 region has 17 residues.

The CDR3 region has the DNA TGTGCCAGTAGTATGGGCTCTGGAAACACCATATATTTT. This gives the protein CASSMGSGNTIYF. This sequence joins TRBV19 and TRBJ1-3; D is ambiguous. V was trimmed by 3 bases and J by 0 bases, leaving 3 bases between them. The CDR3 spans 13 residues. CDR1 LNHDA and CDR2 SQIVND come from the germline V gene (reference sequence).

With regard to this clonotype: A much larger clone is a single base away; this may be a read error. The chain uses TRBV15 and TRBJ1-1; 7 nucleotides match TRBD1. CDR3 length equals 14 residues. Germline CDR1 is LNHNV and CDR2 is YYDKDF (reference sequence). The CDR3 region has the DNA TGTGCCGCCAGCCGGAACAGGGGTGGTCCTGAAGCTTTCTTT. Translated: CAASRNRGGPEAFF. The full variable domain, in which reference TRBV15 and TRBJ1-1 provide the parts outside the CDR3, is DAMVIQNPRYQVTQFGKPVTLSCSQTLNHNVMYWYQQKSSQAPKLLFHYYDKDFNNEADTPDNFQSRRPNTSFCFLDIRSPGLGDTAMYLCAASRNRGGPEAFFGQGTRLTVV.

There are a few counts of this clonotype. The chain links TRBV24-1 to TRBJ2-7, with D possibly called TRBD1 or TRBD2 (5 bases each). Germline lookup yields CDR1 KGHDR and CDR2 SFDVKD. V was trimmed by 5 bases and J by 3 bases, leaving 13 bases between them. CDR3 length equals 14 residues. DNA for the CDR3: TGTGCCACCAGTGGGGACCCAGACCTCTACGAGCAGTACTTC. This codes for CATSGDPDLYEQYF.

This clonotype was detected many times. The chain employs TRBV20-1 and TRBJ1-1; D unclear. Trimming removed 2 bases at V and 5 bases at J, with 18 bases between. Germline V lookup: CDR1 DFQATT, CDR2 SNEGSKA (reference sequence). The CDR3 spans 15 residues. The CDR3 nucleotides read TGCAGTGCTAGAACCGCCCTTTTTTCGGGGACTGAAGCTTTCTTT. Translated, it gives CSARTALFSGTEAFF.